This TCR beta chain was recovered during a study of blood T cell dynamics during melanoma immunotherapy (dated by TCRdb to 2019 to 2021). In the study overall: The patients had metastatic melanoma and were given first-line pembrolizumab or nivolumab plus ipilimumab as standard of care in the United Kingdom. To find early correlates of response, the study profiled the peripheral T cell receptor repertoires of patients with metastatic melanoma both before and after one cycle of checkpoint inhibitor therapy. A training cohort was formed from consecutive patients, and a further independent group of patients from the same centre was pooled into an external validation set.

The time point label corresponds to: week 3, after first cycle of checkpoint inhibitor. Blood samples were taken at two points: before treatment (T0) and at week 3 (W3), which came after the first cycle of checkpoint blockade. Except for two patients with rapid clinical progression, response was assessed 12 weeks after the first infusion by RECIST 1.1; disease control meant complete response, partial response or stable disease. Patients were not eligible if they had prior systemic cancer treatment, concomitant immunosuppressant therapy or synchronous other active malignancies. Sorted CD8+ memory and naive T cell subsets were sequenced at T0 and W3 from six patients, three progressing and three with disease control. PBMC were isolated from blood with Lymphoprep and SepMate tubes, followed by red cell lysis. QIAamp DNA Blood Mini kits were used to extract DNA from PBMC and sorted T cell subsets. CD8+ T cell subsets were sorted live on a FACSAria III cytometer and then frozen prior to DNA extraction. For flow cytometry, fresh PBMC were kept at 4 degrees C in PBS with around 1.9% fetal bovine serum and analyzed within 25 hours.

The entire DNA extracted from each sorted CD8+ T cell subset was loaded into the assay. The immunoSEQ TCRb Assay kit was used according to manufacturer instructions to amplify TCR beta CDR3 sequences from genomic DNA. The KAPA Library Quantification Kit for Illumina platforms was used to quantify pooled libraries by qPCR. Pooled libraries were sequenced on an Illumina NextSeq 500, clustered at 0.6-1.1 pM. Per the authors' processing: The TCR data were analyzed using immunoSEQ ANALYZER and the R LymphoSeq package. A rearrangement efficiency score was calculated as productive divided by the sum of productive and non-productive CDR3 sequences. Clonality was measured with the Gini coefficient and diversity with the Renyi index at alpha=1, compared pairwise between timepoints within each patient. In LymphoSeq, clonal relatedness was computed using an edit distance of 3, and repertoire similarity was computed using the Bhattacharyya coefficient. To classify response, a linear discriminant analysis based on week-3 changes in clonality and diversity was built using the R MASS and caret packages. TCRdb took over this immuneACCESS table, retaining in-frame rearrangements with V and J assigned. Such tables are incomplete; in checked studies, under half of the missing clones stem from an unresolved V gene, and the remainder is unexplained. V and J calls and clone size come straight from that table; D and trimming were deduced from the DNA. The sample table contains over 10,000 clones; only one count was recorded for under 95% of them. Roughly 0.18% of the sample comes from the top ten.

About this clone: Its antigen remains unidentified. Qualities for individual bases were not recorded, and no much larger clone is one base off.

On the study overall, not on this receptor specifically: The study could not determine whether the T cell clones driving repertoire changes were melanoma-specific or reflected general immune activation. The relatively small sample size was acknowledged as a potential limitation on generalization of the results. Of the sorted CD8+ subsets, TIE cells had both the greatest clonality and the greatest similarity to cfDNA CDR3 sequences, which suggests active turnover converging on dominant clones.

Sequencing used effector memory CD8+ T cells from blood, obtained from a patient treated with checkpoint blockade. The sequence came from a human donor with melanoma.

The nucleotide sequence reads TGCGCCAGCAGCCCCCATCACAATGAGCAGTTCTTC. This is translated as CASSPHHNEQFF. This chain joins TRBV5-1 to TRBJ2-1, with the D gene call left open. CDR1 and CDR2 were assigned from the germline V gene as SGHRS and YFSETQ. The CDR3 starts with the cysteine, ends with the phenylalanine, and has 12 residues. Kept here is only the CDR3 DNA, which spans 36 bases and is read in frame from base 1. V gives up 4 bases and J gives up 5 bases, and the segment between their germline ends measures 7 bases. Beyond the CDR3, the reference TRBV5-1 and TRBJ2-1 genes provide the residues; the full variable domain reads: KAGVTQTPRYLIKTRGQQVTLSCSPISGHRSVSWYQQTPGQGLQFLFEYFSETQRNKGNFPGRFSGRQFSNSRSEMNVSTLELGDSALYLCASSPHHNEQFFGPGTRLTVL.